What follows describes a single T cell receptor beta chain. This clonotype was recorded at least ten times. The clone's antigen remains unknown. No clone much larger than this one lies a single base away; base qualities are absent. The data are from a study of response to subunit inactivated influenza vaccine (dated by TCRdb to between 2018 and 2020). Notes on the research overall: To follow how T cells responded to a trivalent subunit inactivated influenza vaccine, the researchers relied on deep quantitative profiling of the T cell receptor repertoire.

The V and J ends are trimmed by 5 bases and 0 bases, leaving 13 bases between them. CDR1 SNHLY and CDR2 FYNNEI are derived from the germline V gene. Including cysteine and phenylalanine, the CDR3 has 16 amino acids. Of the read, only the CDR3 DNA is kept; its 48 bases are in frame from base 1. Library preparation employed RT-PCR. Instrument used: Illumina HiSeq 2500. TCRdb handled the public reads itself, with Q25 trimming in fastp and clone calling in MiXCR, and kept productive beta chains. Each record represents a unique CDR3 protein, reported with the most common genes and DNA among its rows. The sample table contains 650,000 to 850,000 distinct CDR3 sequences; only one count was recorded for approximately 15% of them. The top ten clones comprise less than 9% of the sample. Beyond this particular receptor, the publication reports: The authors proposed that each seasonal influenza vaccination may bring in only a limited number of new T cells.

This sequence was found in a man over 45 who received an inactivated influenza vaccine. Donor details come from another sample of the same person, matched by shared clones. The sequenced sample was PBMCs from blood, obtained 14 to 15 days before vaccination. The chain is assembled from TRBV2 and TRBJ2-2; there is no confident call for the D gene. The bases read TGTGCCAGCAGTAGGGAAGGCCTCGCGAACACCGGGGAGCTGTTTTTT. The encoded protein is CASSREGLANTGELFF. Supplemented by the reference TRBV2 and TRBJ2-2 proteins around the CDR3, the complete variable domain is EPEVTQTPSHQVTQMGQEVILRCVPISNHLYFYWYRQILGQKVEFLVSFYNNEISEKSEIFDDQFSVERPDGSNFTLKIRSTKLEDSAMYFCASSREGLANTGELFFGEGSRLTVL.